Listed below are T cell receptor beta chains from one sample, sequenced in a study of blood T cell repertoires in COVID-19. Measured with immunoSEQ multiplex PCR; TCRdb has only the in-frame clones, and not every one. The sample has tens of thousands of clones, 88% seen once. Sequencing was done on a sample of PBMCs or T cells enriched from blood (not recorded which). Receptors originate from a woman aged 40-49 years who had recovered from COVID-19. CDR3s include the opening cysteine and the closing phenylalanine or tryptophan. The order of the fields is J gene, V gene, clone size, D gene, CDR3 length, CDR3 DNA, CDR3 protein. A D gene is named only where the DNA matches it firmly. Only part of the rows carry a size: once, few, many, or a class if the clone is expanded.

j_call: TRBJ2-7; v_call: TRBV3-1/TRBV3-2; clone_size: few; d_call: NA; cdr3_length: 15; cdr3_nt: TGTGCCAGCAGCCTTGGGGCACAGGGCGACTACGAGCAGTACTTC; cdr3_aa: CASSLGAQGDYEQYF
j_call: TRBJ1-1; v_call: TRBV13; clone_size: NA; d_call: NA; cdr3_length: 17; cdr3_nt: TGTGCCAGCAGCTTAGATGGTCAGGGCATCGCCAACACTGAAGCTTTCTTT; cdr3_aa: CASSLDGQGIANTEAFF
j_call: TRBJ2-2; v_call: TRBV24-1; clone_size: NA; d_call: NA; cdr3_length: 15; cdr3_nt: TGTGCCACCAGTGATAGCCAGACAAACACCGGGGAGCTGTTTTTT; cdr3_aa: CATSDSQTNTGELFF
j_call: TRBJ2-5; v_call: TRBV4-1; clone_size: NA; d_call: TRBD1; cdr3_length: 15; cdr3_nt: TGCGCCAGCAGCCGAGGGATGGACAGGGGTGAGACCCAGTACTTC; cdr3_aa: CASSRGMDRGETQYF
j_call: TRBJ1-1; v_call: TRBV29-1; clone_size: NA; d_call: NA; cdr3_length: 13; cdr3_nt: TGCAGCGTGGGGGAGGACGAAAGCACTGAAGCTTTCTTT; cdr3_aa: CSVGEDESTEAFF
j_call: TRBJ1-5; v_call: TRBV12-3/TRBV12-4; clone_size: NA; d_call: NA; cdr3_length: 12; cdr3_nt: TGTGCCAGCAGTTTTGAGAATCAGCCCCAGCATTTT; cdr3_aa: CASSFENQPQHF
j_call: TRBJ1-5; v_call: TRBV7-9; clone_size: once; d_call: TRBD1; cdr3_length: 16; cdr3_nt: TGTGCCAGCAGCTTAGGGACAGGGGCCCTCAATCAGCCCCAGCATTTT; cdr3_aa: CASSLGTGALNQPQHF
j_call: TRBJ1-1; v_call: TRBV5-1; clone_size: once; d_call: NA; cdr3_length: 13; cdr3_nt: TGCGCCAGCAGTGAAGCGGGGGGCCATGAAGCTTTCTTT; cdr3_aa: CASSEAGGHEAFF
j_call: TRBJ1-2; v_call: TRBV9; clone_size: NA; d_call: NA; cdr3_length: 15; cdr3_nt: TGTGCCAGCAGCGTAGATGGACAGCTTAACTATGGCTACACCTTC; cdr3_aa: CASSVDGQLNYGYTF
j_call: TRBJ1-5; v_call: TRBV5-6; clone_size: NA; d_call: NA; cdr3_length: 15; cdr3_nt: TGTGCCAGCAGCTTGTGGGGGCGGATCAATCAGCCCCAGCATTTT; cdr3_aa: CASSLWGRINQPQHF
j_call: TRBJ2-7; v_call: TRBV5-1; clone_size: NA; d_call: NA; cdr3_length: 15; cdr3_nt: TGCGCCAGCAGCTTGGAATTAGCCAACGCCTACGAGCAGTACTTC; cdr3_aa: CASSLELANAYEQYF
j_call: TRBJ2-7; v_call: TRBV19; clone_size: once; d_call: TRBD2; cdr3_length: 16; cdr3_nt: TGTGCCAGTAGTATCCAAACTAGCGGGGGGAACTACGAGCAGTACTTC; cdr3_aa: CASSIQTSGGNYEQYF
j_call: TRBJ2-7; v_call: TRBV11-2; clone_size: NA; d_call: NA; cdr3_length: 16; cdr3_nt: TGTGCCAGCAGCTTAGTTTTGACGGGTGAACCCTACGAGCAGTACTTC; cdr3_aa: CASSLVLTGEPYEQYF
j_call: TRBJ1-6; v_call: TRBV6-1; clone_size: NA; d_call: NA; cdr3_length: 16; cdr3_nt: TGTGCCAGCAGTGAAGCGCGGGGGGGTTATAATTCACCCCTCCACTTT; cdr3_aa: CASSEARGGYNSPLHF
j_call: TRBJ2-7; v_call: TRBV28; clone_size: NA; d_call: NA; cdr3_length: 14; cdr3_nt: TGTGCCAGGCCCTTCAGGAGGGTTCAGGCCGAGCAGTACTTC; cdr3_aa: CARPFRRVQAEQYF
j_call: TRBJ2-7; v_call: TRBV5-4; clone_size: NA; d_call: TRBD1; cdr3_length: 14; cdr3_nt: TGTGCCAGCAGCTACGCTGACAGGGCCTACGAGCAGTACTTC; cdr3_aa: CASSYADRAYEQYF
j_call: TRBJ2-7; v_call: TRBV6-5; clone_size: NA; d_call: NA; cdr3_length: 14; cdr3_nt: TGTGCCAGCAGTTACTTCTACCGATCCTACGAGCAGTACTTC; cdr3_aa: CASSYFYRSYEQYF
j_call: TRBJ1-2; v_call: TRBV5-1; clone_size: NA; d_call: NA; cdr3_length: 12; cdr3_nt: TGCGCCAGCAGGGACAGTTTCTATGGCTACACCTTC; cdr3_aa: CASRDSFYGYTF
j_call: TRBJ2-1; v_call: TRBV10-1; clone_size: NA; d_call: TRBD2; cdr3_length: 19; cdr3_nt: TGCGCCAGCAGTGAGGTAGCTAGCGGGGGGCTAAGATCCTACAATGAGCAGTTCTTC; cdr3_aa: CASSEVASGGLRSYNEQFF
j_call: TRBJ1-3; v_call: TRBV2; clone_size: NA; d_call: NA; cdr3_length: 14; cdr3_nt: TGTGCCAGCAGACTTCCAGGGATTGAAAACACCATATATTTT; cdr3_aa: CASRLPGIENTIYF
j_call: TRBJ2-3; v_call: TRBV5-1; clone_size: NA; d_call: TRBD1; cdr3_length: 16; cdr3_nt: TGCGCCAGCAGCTTAACCCAGGACAGGGGGACAGGCACGCAGTATTTT; cdr3_aa: CASSLTQDRGTGTQYF
j_call: TRBJ2-1; v_call: TRBV10-3; clone_size: NA; d_call: TRBD1; cdr3_length: 13; cdr3_nt: TGTGCCACCTCAGGGGGCCCCTACAATGAGCAGTTCTTC; cdr3_aa: CATSGGPYNEQFF
j_call: TRBJ1-5; v_call: TRBV27; clone_size: NA; d_call: TRBD1; cdr3_length: 15; cdr3_nt: TGTGCCAGCTCCCGGGACAGGGGGGGCAATCAGCCCCAGCATTTT; cdr3_aa: CASSRDRGGNQPQHF
j_call: TRBJ2-7; v_call: TRBV18; clone_size: few; d_call: TRBD1; cdr3_length: 13; cdr3_nt: TGTGCCAGCTCAGCCCAGGGGGCCGACGAGCAGTACTTC; cdr3_aa: CASSAQGADEQYF